The source of this T cell receptor beta chain is a study of blood T cell repertoires in COVID-19. Germline-derived CDR1 and CDR2 are MNHEY and SVGAGI. Deletions cut 0 bases from V and 1 base from J, with 4 bases between. CDR3 length: 14 residues. Original handling: Scientists estimated how many nucleated cells there were by amplifying reference gene primers. The assay was immunoSEQ multiplex PCR, and TCRdb's table has in-frame clones only and misses some. V and J calls and clone size are as listed in that table; D and trimming were resolved from the DNA. The data show 150,000 to 170,000 clones, roughly 89% seen once.

The TCR was taken from a man aged 45-65 years with acute or convalescent COVID-19. This rearrangement joins TRBV6-5 to TRBJ1-5; D is uncertain. Sample: peripheral blood. The CDR3 DNA reads as TGTGCCAGCAGTTACTCGCGCAGCAATCAGCCCCAGCATTTT. Translation: CASSYSRSNQPQHF.